These 5 T cell receptor beta chains were sequenced from one sample in a study of OX40 agonist ivuxolimab in advanced cancers. Measured with immunoSEQ multiplex PCR; TCRdb has only the in-frame clones, and not every one. This sample has tens of thousands of clones; approximately 90% occur once, and the top ten carry 16%. This material consisted of CD4+ or CD8+ T cells sorted from blood, taken in a trial of the OX40 agonist ivuxolimab. The receptors originated from an adult with an advanced solid tumor such as melanoma, head and neck, liver or kidney cancer.

This chain uses TRBV19 with TRBJ1-4; no clear D gene. CDR3 size: 18 residues. Germline CDR1 and CDR2: LNHDA and SQIVND (reference sequence). V was clipped by 2 bases and J by 3 bases, with 19 bases between them. The CDR3 protein is CASSISPSPGRPNEKLFF. In nucleotides, the CDR3 is TGTGCCAGTAGTATATCCCCCAGTCCCGGGCGGCCTAATGAAAAACTGTTTTTT.

The chain recombines TRBV28 with TRBJ1-2, with 7 positions matching TRBD1. The V and J ends lost 5 bases and 2 bases, in that order; junction bases with no gene match: 5. Germline V CDR1 and CDR2: MDHEN, SYDVKM. The CDR3 extends over 14 amino acids. The DNA for the CDR3 is TGTGCCAGCAGTCTGCCACAGGGGAACTATGGCTACACCTTC. This sequence encodes CASSLPQGNYGYTF.

The chain joins TRBV11-3 to TRBJ2-3; 9 bases map to TRBD1. The V gene end was trimmed by 4 bases and the J gene end by 0 bases; junction bases not matched to a gene: 2. This CDR3 contains 15 residues. Germline loops: CDR1 SGHNT, CDR2 YENEEA. The CDR3 DNA sequence: TGTGCCAGCAGCTCCGGACAGGGGAGCACAGATACGCAGTATTTT. Protein sequence: CASSSGQGSTDTQYF.

The chain employs TRBV5-1 and TRBJ2-1, with D hard to call. Trimming stripped 3 bases from V and 0 bases from J, with 19 bases between. The CDR3 runs to 18 residues. From germline, CDR1 is SGHRS and CDR2 YFSETQ. This chain's CDR3 is CASSWLGIGLGSYNEQFF. The CDR3, as DNA: TGCGCCAGCAGCTGGTTGGGCATCGGGTTAGGCTCCTACAATGAGCAGTTCTTC.

This chain joins TRBV13 and TRBJ2-1; D is unclear. The CDR3 runs 13 residues. Trimming took 5 bases from V and 9 from J, leaving 14 bases between them. Germline V gene data show CDR1 as PRHDT and CDR2 as FYEKMQ (reference sequence). CDR3 residues: CASSLGSNGEQFF. CDR3 coding DNA: TGTGCCAGCAGCCTGGGAAGCAACGGTGAGCAGTTCTTC. The full variable domain, completed using reference TRBV13 and TRBJ2-1, is AAGVIQSPRHLIKEKRETATLKCYPIPRHDTVYWYQQGPGQDPQFLISFYEKMQSDKGSIPDRFSAQQFSDYHSELNMSSLELGDSALYFCASSLGSNGEQFFGPGTRLTVL.